Each of the 21 T cell receptor beta chains below was sequenced from the same sample in a study of blood T cell repertoires in COVID-19. Produced via immunoSEQ multiplex PCR; TCRdb's table is partial and in-frame only. The data show around 150,000 clones, around 83% seen once. Specimen: peripheral blood. The receptors shown here come from a man aged 18 to 29 with acute or convalescent COVID-19.

The chain combines TRBV18 with TRBJ1-3; no reliable D call. The CDR3 contains 17 residues. Trimming took 1 base from V and 4 from J, leaving 17 bases between them. The germline V gene encodes CDR1 KGHSH and CDR2 LQKENI. CDR3 in DNA: TGTGCCAGCTCACCACGGGGAGGGTCAGATCCAGGAAACACCATATATTTT. It translates to CASSPRGGSDPGNTIYF.

This chain joins TRBV28 and TRBJ1-2; tentatively, D is TRBD1 (6 bases). The V end was cut by 5 bases, the J end by 7 bases, with 14 bases between. CDR3 length equals 13 residues. Per the germline V gene, CDR1 is MDHEN and CDR2 is SYDVKM. The CDR3 loop reads CASSPGTFGGYTF. The DNA of the CDR3 is TGTGCCAGCAGTCCAGGGACATTCGGTGGCTACACCTTC.

The chain employs TRBV10-1 and TRBJ1-1, with 10 bases identical to TRBD1. This CDR3 comprises 12 residues. Germline values: CDR1 WNHNN, CDR2 SYGVQD (reference sequence). Trimming took 7 bases from V and 9 from J; bases not matched to a gene: 5. Here the CDR3 reads CASNEDRGKAFF. Written as DNA, the CDR3 is TGCGCCAGCAACGAGGACAGGGGGAAAGCTTTCTTT.

The chain combines TRBV5-1 with TRBJ1-1, with D unclear. With 0 bases removed from V and 0 bases from J, the gap between germline ends came to 9 bases. Looked up from germline, CDR1 is SGHRS and CDR2 is YFSETQ. The CDR3 is 15 amino acids. For the CDR3, the DNA is TGCGCCAGCAGCTTGGGGTCACAGATGAACACTGAAGCTTTCTTT. It is translated as CASSLGSQMNTEAFF.

The rearrangement joins TRBV14 to TRBJ2-7; no reliable D call. The CDR3 is 12 residues long. Germline V gene lookup returns CDR1 SGHDN and CDR2 FVKESK. Trimming stripped 5 bases from V and 6 bases from J, with 11 bases between. The CDR3 region is CASSAPGREQYF. CDR3 nucleotides: TGTGCCAGCAGCGCACCAGGTCGCGAGCAGTACTTC.

The genes are TRBV6-5 and TRBJ2-7; TRBD2 is a possible D gene (5 bases). Germline CDR1 and CDR2: MNHEY and SVGAGI. Trimming removed 5 bases from V and 0 bases from J, with 8 bases in between. The CDR3 sequence is 13 residues long. The CDR3 is CASSLRDSYEQYF. In DNA, the CDR3 is TGTGCCAGCAGTCTCCGGGACTCCTACGAGCAGTACTTC.

This clone was counted between two and nine times. The V and J genes are TRBV29-1 and TRBJ1-6; 7 bases match TRBD1. This CDR3 has 15 residues. Germline CDR1 is SQVTM and CDR2 is ANQGSEA. J was trimmed by 5 bases and V by 6 bases; bases with no gene match: 10. The CDR3 protein is CSVTTGTADNSPLHF. CDR3 nucleotides: TGCAGCGTGACGACCGGGACAGCTGATAATTCACCCCTCCACTTT.

The rearrangement links TRBV28 to TRBJ2-4; 9 bases map to TRBD1. Per the germline V gene, CDR1 is MDHEN and CDR2 is SYDVKM. This CDR3 comprises 15 residues. Trimming removed 9 bases from V and 2 bases from J; junction bases left unmatched: 8. CDR3 loop: CASCGTGYSKNIQYF. In nucleotides, the CDR3 is TGTGCCAGTTGCGGGACAGGGTATTCCAAAAACATTCAGTACTTC.

This clone occurred a few times. The rearrangement joins TRBV7-9 to TRBJ1-1, with D tentatively TRBD1 (6 bases). Germline CDR1 and CDR2: SEHNR and FQNEAQ (reference sequence). V was clipped by 6 bases and J by 1 base, with 15 bases between them. The CDR3 covers 15 residues. The CDR3 DNA reads TGTGCCAGCAGACTACAGGGAAGACGGAACACTGAAGCTTTCTTT. This encodes CASRLQGRRNTEAFF.

The count of this clone is one. J is TRBJ1-1 and V is TRBV4-1; 9 bases align to TRBD1. The CDR3 has 15 amino acids. The V segment lost 4 bases and the J segment 8 bases; nucleotides outside the gene matches: 11. In germline, CDR1 is MGHRA, CDR2 YSYEKL. CDR3 DNA sequence: TGCGCCAGCAGCCGGTTGGGACAGGGTCCGCCGGAAGCTTTCTTT. It encodes CASSRLGQGPPEAFF.

As for this clone: At the DNA level, this CDR3 is encoded by other sequences in the same sample as well. The J gene is TRBJ2-7, the V gene TRBV5-1; TRBD2 might be the D (7 bases). The V end was cut by 4 bases, the J end by 6 bases, with 17 bases between. The germline CDR1 and CDR2 sequences are SGHRS and YFSETQ. The CDR3 is 14 residues long. CDR3 sequence reads: CASSVRGGPREQYF. CDR3 DNA: TGCGCCAGCAGCGTTCGCGGGGGCCCCCGCGAGCAGTACTTC.

This chain joins TRBV29-1 and TRBJ2-7, with TRBD2 matching 9 bases. J was trimmed by 3 bases and V by 5 bases; bases with no gene match: 5. The CDR3 has 13 residues. Germline CDR1 reads SQVTM; CDR2 reads ANQGSEA. CDR3 loop: CSVRRAGGYEQYF. The CDR3 nucleotides read TGCAGCGTTAGACGAGCGGGGGGCTACGAGCAGTACTTC.

The rearrangement uses TRBV2 and TRBJ1-1, with 7 bases aligning to TRBD1. V shed 7 bases and J 1 base; nucleotides not matched to a gene: 6. The length of the CDR3 is 14 residues. Germline CDR1 SNHLY, CDR2 FYNNEI. For the CDR3, the DNA is TGTGCCAGCACCCAGGACAGGTGGAACACTGAAGCTTTCTTT. It encodes CASTQDRWNTEAFF.

The chain couples TRBV25-1 to TRBJ1-5, with 7 bases matching TRBD1. Unmatched junction bases numbered 2, after V lost 4 bases and J lost 2 bases. CDR1 and CDR2 from the germline V gene are MGHDK and SYGVNS. The length of the CDR3 is 14 residues. CDR3 amino acids: CASSGGTGNQPQHF. Written as DNA, the CDR3 is TGTGCCAGCAGTGGGGGGACAGGCAATCAGCCCCAGCATTTT. Full variable domain (rest looked up from reference TRBV25-1 and TRBJ1-5): EADIYQTPRYLVIGTGKKITLECSQTMGHDKMYWYQQDPGMELHLIHYSYGVNSTEKGDLSSESTVSRIRTEHFPLTLESARPSHTSQYLCASSGGTGNQPQHFGDGTRLSIL.

The chain employs TRBV2 and TRBJ1-6; TRBD1 is a possible D gene (6 bases). V was trimmed by 1 base and J by 2 bases, leaving 12 bases between them. CDR1 is SNHLY and CDR2 is FYNNEI in the germline V gene. This CDR3 has 17 amino acids. Here the CDR3 DNA reads TGTGCCAGCAGTGAAGTATCGGGGGGCGCCTATAATTCACCCCTCCACTTT. Translation gives CASSEVSGGAYNSPLHF.

The chain links TRBV25-1 to TRBJ2-5, with 8 bases fitting TRBD1. Losses at the gene ends were 1 base for V and 5 bases for J; bases not matched to a gene: 15. The germline V gene encodes CDR1 MGHDK and CDR2 SYGVNS. The CDR3 contains 18 residues. The CDR3 protein is CASSESITPGGPGETQYF. CDR3 DNA sequence: TGTGCCAGCAGTGAATCAATTACCCCAGGGGGCCCGGGGGAGACCCAGTACTTC.

The chain uses TRBV15 and TRBJ1-4; D ambiguous. The CDR3 sequence is 12 residues long. CDR1 and CDR2 (germline): LNHNV, YYDKDF (reference sequence). Trimming took 7 bases from V and 7 from J, leaving 10 bases between them. Here the CDR3 DNA reads TGTGCCACCAAAAGGGAGCGTGAAAAACTGTTTTTT. Encoded protein: CATKREREKLFF. Filled out from reference TRBV15 and TRBJ1-4, the complete variable domain reads DAMVIQNPRYQVTQFGKPVTLSCSQTLNHNVMYWYQQKSSQAPKLLFHYYDKDFNNEADTPDNFQSRRPNTSFCFLDIRSPGLGDTAMYLCATKREREKLFFGSGTQLSVL.

In its sample, this clone was seen once. The rearrangement links TRBV9 to TRBJ2-2; possible D gene TRBD1, 6 bases. The V gene's germline CDR1 is SGDLS and CDR2 YYNGEE. V lost 0 bases to trimming and J lost 2 bases, with 11 bases between them. The CDR3 runs 16 residues. Written as DNA, the CDR3 is TGTGCCAGCAGCGTAGACGGTGGGGGCAACACCGGGGAGCTGTTTTTT. Protein: CASSVDGGGNTGELFF.

V gene TRBV5-4 combines with J gene TRBJ1-2, with TRBD1 as a possible D gene (5 bases). This CDR3 comprises 17 residues. Germline assignment: CDR1 SGHNT and CDR2 YYREEE (reference sequence). V was clipped by 1 base and J by 3 bases, with 19 bases between them. CDR3 loop: CASSLSNRRGGYYGYTF. In DNA, the CDR3 is TGTGCCAGCAGCTTGAGTAACCGTCGCGGGGGATACTATGGCTACACCTTC. The full variable domain, its missing parts supplied by reference TRBV5-4 and TRBJ1-2, is ETGVTQSPTHLIKTRGQQVTLRCSSQSGHNTVSWYQQALGQGPQFIFQYYREEENGRGNFPPRFSGLQFPNYSSELNVNALELDDSALYLCASSLSNRRGGYYGYTFGSGTRLTVV.

The count of this clone is one. The CDR3 DNA sequence: TGTGCCAGTAGTATATTCCGGACTAGCGGGGTGGATACGCAGTATTTT. Translated: CASSIFRTSGVDTQYF. This chain links TRBV19 with TRBJ2-3, with 12 bases fitting TRBD2. Germline assignment: CDR1 LNHDA and CDR2 SQIVND (reference sequence). This CDR3 spans 16 amino acids. With V trimmed by 2 bases and J by 6 bases, 6 bases remained unmatched. Variable domain in full (rest from reference TRBV19 and TRBJ2-3): DGGITQSPKYLFRKEGQNVTLSCEQNLNHDAMYWYRQDPGQGLRLIYYSQIVNDFQKGDIAEGYSVSREKKESFPLTVTSAQKNPTAFYLCASSIFRTSGVDTQYFGPGTRLTVL.

The rearrangement joins TRBV5-1 to TRBJ2-1; 8 bases are a match to TRBD1. The V and J ends lost 3 bases and 6 bases, in that order; junction bases with no gene match: 17. The CDR3 runs to 18 residues. Germline values: CDR1 SGHRS, CDR2 YFSETQ. The CDR3 here is CASSSELTGEGNGNEQFF. In nucleotides, the CDR3 is TGCGCCAGCAGCTCCGAATTGACAGGGGAAGGTAATGGCAATGAGCAGTTCTTC.